Listed here is a single TCR beta chain. This clonotype appeared a few times. Its antigen is unknown. No base quality information exists; no much larger clone differs at one position. This sample is part of a study of T cells in Graves' hyperthyroidism and ophthalmopathy (dated by TCRdb to about 2019). Broadly, across the study: Peripheral blood was sampled at the time of initial diagnosis, prior to any treatment. To identify distinguishing TCR V-J signatures, a discovery cohort of 100 or so patients was used, comprising 40 to 45 with Graves' ophthalmopathy and some 60 with stable Graves' hyperthyroidism. Prospective prediction of ophthalmopathy was tested in an independent validation cohort of about 19 hyperthyroidism patients and around 16 patients who later progressed to ophthalmopathy. The 100 discovery patients were divided at random into training and test sets in a 7:3 ratio. Thyroid tissue and blood T-cell repertoires from roughly six Graves' hyperthyroidism patients were also compared in the study. Once sampling was done, hyperthyroidism patients were given methimazole at a starting dose of 30 mg daily, whereas ophthalmopathy patients were given high-dose intravenous methylprednisolone. The paper reports TCR Vbeta CDR3 sequencing of roughly 140 peripheral blood samples: 40 or so ophthalmopathy, under 80 hyperthyroidism and about 17 progressor patients. Points the paper makes about the study in general: In validation, progression to ophthalmopathy was predicted by the model with 70% to 71% sensitivity and roughly 76% specificity, a median of around 5.9 months before onset. Sample size was not statistically predetermined, and blinding of investigators to group allocation was not performed. Blood samples also contained most of the expanded thyroid clonotypes (frequency above 0.001), which suggests that blood repertoires may reflect thyroid immune responses. A 13 V-J signature model separated ophthalmopathy from stable hyperthyroidism, with around 91% sensitivity and about 81% specificity in cross-validation and 80%/75% in testing.

Sequences MNHNS (CDR1) and SASEGT (CDR2) are obtained from the germline V gene. Measured from the cysteine to the phenylalanine, the CDR3 is 16 residues long. Only the CDR3 part of the read is kept: 48 bases, read in frame from the first base. V is cut back by 7 bases and J by 11 bases, with 21 bases in the junction unmatched. In the ophthalmopathy patients, disease was moderately to severely active, with a Clinical Activity Score of 3 or more, a NOSPECS grade of 4 or more, and a duration of less than 3 months. Exclusion was applied to patients with uncontrolled infections, other autoimmune diseases, pregnancy or lactation. Diagnoses were established on the basis of clinical symptoms, serum thyroxine and TRAb, thyroid ultrasound, and orbital computed tomography. PBMCs were separated from roughly 9.6 ml of fresh peripheral blood using Ficoll-Paque density gradient centrifugation. Total RNA was extracted with Trizol reagent, and quality was checked on an Agilent 2100 Bioanalyzer.

Amplification of TCR beta CDR3 regions was carried out from RNA transcripts. The TCR CDR3 was subjected to a first round of RT-PCR using the HTBI primer set and the Qiagen OneStep RT-PCR kit. Libraries were constructed in a second round of multiplex PCR, after which size selection and purification were carried out. Sequencing of the libraries was done on an Illumina HiSeq2000 using paired-end 100 bp reads. On the authors' methods: SOAPnuke was used to process the raw data, with reads discarded if the reads contained adapters or uncalled bases, had a mean Phred below 15, or lacked an exact constant-primer or identifier match. COPE v1.2.5 was used to merge high-quality paired reads, and clonotypes were defined as unique nucleotide sequences. Clonotypes were aligned to IMGT TRBV, TRBD and TRBJ reference segments using MiTCR v1.1. Analysis was restricted to V-J combinations with a frequency above 0.0001, which covered just over 98% of repertoires. A TCS score was defined as the ratio of F50 (clonal expansion) to E x V (chaos), with BLOSUM62-based TCRdist applied between CDR3 peptides within each V-J. Welch's t-statistics and random forest reduced approximately 520 V-J features to around 14, which were used in a naive Bayes classifier (R e1071). Starting from the raw public reads, TCRdb applied fastp trimming at Q25, assembled clones with MiXCR and retained in-frame beta chains. Each CDR3 protein gets just one entry, which takes the most common genes and DNA from the rows behind it. The V and J calls, along with clone size, are taken from TCRdb and not from the paper's own processing. This sample is represented by roughly 240,000 distinct CDR3 sequences; roughly a quarter of them were singletons. Roughly 40% of the sample is held by the ten biggest clonotypes.

The V and J genes are TRBV6-1 and TRBJ2-7, with TRBD1 matching 9 junction bases. The sequence was obtained from a woman between 40 and 50 years old with Graves' ophthalmopathy. The source material was blood. The CDR3 is CASTDLAGTGNLGEYF. The nucleotides are TGTGCCAGCACCGACCTGGCCGGGACAGGGAACTTGGGGGAGTACTTC.